These 21 T cell receptor beta chains originate from one sample sequenced in a study of shared clonotypes between healthy human individuals. The assay was immunoSEQ multiplex PCR, and TCRdb's table has in-frame clones only and misses some. The table records hundreds of thousands of clones, more than 70% of them present only once. Sequencing used memory CD4+ T cells sorted from blood. The subset denotes: CD45RA-negative fraction. Receptor source: a woman aged 25-40 years in good health.

V usage is TRBV11-1 and J usage is TRBJ2-1; 14 positions match TRBD2. CDR3 length: 19 amino acids. The V gene end was trimmed by 5 bases and the J gene end by 4 bases; junction bases not matched to a gene: 13. The germline gives CDR1 SGHAT, CDR2 FQDESV (reference sequence). In DNA, the CDR3 is TGTGCCAGCAGCCGACGGGGACTAGCGGGAGTCTTTGGGTACAATGAGCAGTTCTTC. Protein: CASSRRGLAGVFGYNEQFF.

V is TRBV6-5 and J is TRBJ2-7; the match to TRBD2 covers 11 bases. The CDR3 has 13 amino acids. V was clipped by 6 bases and J by 4 bases; unmatched bases: 2. In germline, CDR1 is MNHEY, CDR2 SVGAGI. The CDR3: CASRGTSGYEQYF. CDR3 DNA: TGTGCCAGCAGAGGGACTAGCGGATACGAGCAGTACTTC.

This clone was counted ten times or more. CDR3 DNA sequence: TGTGCCAGCAGTAGAGACCCCGGGGGGACGCCCCAGTACTTC. This gives the protein CASSRDPGGTPQYF. This chain uses TRBV6-5 with TRBJ2-5; the match to TRBD2 covers 7 bases. The CDR3 contains 14 residues. In germline, CDR1 is MNHEY, CDR2 SVGAGI. Trimming cost V 5 bases and J 9 bases; bases outside gene matches: 12.

The chain employs TRBV5-1 and TRBJ2-3; 12 nucleotides match TRBD2. V shed 2 bases, J shed 6 bases, and the junction held 10 bases outside the gene matches. CDR3 length: 17 amino acids. The germline V gene encodes CDR1 SGHRS and CDR2 YFSETQ. The CDR3 region is CASSFGGLAGISDTQYF. CDR3 nucleotides: TGCGCCAGCAGCTTTGGTGGACTAGCGGGGATCTCGGATACGCAGTATTTT.

The V call is TRBV18, the J call TRBJ2-7; D not certain. The CDR3 has 14 residues. Per germline, CDR1 KGHSH and CDR2 LQKENI. Trimming removed 6 bases from V and 3 bases from J, with 15 bases in between. The CDR3 DNA reads TGTGCCAGCTCGCCATCGGACGGCAACTACGAGCAGTACTTC. Protein product: CASSPSDGNYEQYF.

This chain links TRBV28 with TRBJ2-5; no definite D call. Germline V gives CDR1 MDHEN, CDR2 SYDVKM. V was clipped by 3 bases and J by 7 bases, with 9 bases between them. The CDR3 runs 12 residues. The DNA for the CDR3 is TGTGCCAGCAGTTTGAATATGGGGACCCAGTACTTC. It is translated as CASSLNMGTQYF.

This clone is a singleton in its sample. This chain joins TRBV25-1 and TRBJ2-1; 7 nucleotides match TRBD2. Germline CDR1 and CDR2: MGHDK and SYGVNS. The CDR3 sequence is 17 residues long. The V and J ends lost 6 bases and 0 bases, in that order; junction bases with no gene match: 11. In DNA, the CDR3 is TGTGCCAGCAGCGGACTAGGGCGCCCGAGCTCCTACAATGAGCAGTTCTTC. Its translation is CASSGLGRPSSYNEQFF. The full variable domain, with the rest looked up from reference TRBV25-1 and TRBJ2-1, is EADIYQTPRYLVIGTGKKITLECSQTMGHDKMYWYQQDPGMELHLIHYSYGVNSTEKGDLSSESTVSRIRTEHFPLTLESARPSHTSQYLCASSGLGRPSSYNEQFFGPGTRLTVL.

This sequence joins TRBV18 and TRBJ2-1; possible D gene TRBD1, 5 bases. The germline V and J ends were trimmed by 6 bases and 8 bases, with 14 bases remaining between them. The CDR3 is 13 amino acids. Germline assignment: CDR1 KGHSH and CDR2 LQKENI. As DNA, the CDR3 is TGTGCCAGCTCTCTCCCTAGGGGTGATGAGCAGTTCTTC. It encodes CASSLPRGDEQFF.

This clone was counted a few times. This rearrangement joins TRBV19 to TRBJ2-4; D may be TRBD1 (6 bases). The V and J ends lost 5 bases and 9 bases respectively, with 14 bases between them. Germline assignment: CDR1 LNHDA and CDR2 SQIVND (reference sequence). The CDR3 totals 13 residues. The CDR3 reads CASSDSGAVIQYF. CDR3 DNA sequence: TGTGCCAGTAGTGATTCAGGGGCTGTCATTCAGTACTTC.

This clone showed up just a few times. The CDR3 sequence is CASSPSTSGPQETQYF. The CDR3, as DNA: TGTGCCAGCAGCCCATCGACTAGCGGCCCACAAGAGACCCAGTACTTC. The chain combines TRBV7-2 with TRBJ2-5; TRBD2 matches 9 bases. Germline V lookup: CDR1 SGHTA, CDR2 FQGNSA. This CDR3 has 16 amino acids. The junction had 9 bases not matched to a gene; V was cut back by 5 bases and J by 2 bases.

This clone was detected a few times. The chain links TRBV5-8 to TRBJ2-1, with D possibly TRBD2 on 7 matching bases. Germline CDR1 and CDR2: SGHTS and YDEGEE. Trimming removed 7 bases at V and 10 bases at J, with 21 bases between. The CDR3 contains 14 residues. DNA for the CDR3: TGTGCCAGCGGGGGGGCGTTAGGCGTCTGGGAGCAGTTCTTC. It translates to CASGGALGVWEQFF. Complete variable domain (other parts from reference TRBV5-8 and TRBJ2-1): EAGVTQSPTHLIKTRGQQATLRCSPISGHTSVYWYQQALGLGLQFLLWYDEGEERNRGNFPPRFSGRQFPNYSSELNVNALELEDSALYLCASGGALGVWEQFFGPGTRLTVL.

With respect to this clone: The sample carries other DNA sequences with the same CDR3. CDR3 amino acids: CASSLDSYSYNEQFF. The DNA for the CDR3 is TGCGCCAGCAGCTTGGACTCCTACTCCTACAATGAGCAGTTCTTC. J is TRBJ2-1 and V is TRBV5-1; D is unresolved. Trimming removed 0 bases from V and 0 bases from J, with 7 bases in between. The CDR3 is 15 amino acids. Germline loops: CDR1 SGHRS, CDR2 YFSETQ.

The rearrangement uses TRBV27 and TRBJ2-5; TRBD2 matches at 7 bases. Losses at the gene ends were 1 base for V and 1 base for J; bases not matched to a gene: 18. The germline gives CDR1 MNHEY, CDR2 SMNVEV (reference sequence). The CDR3 totals 20 residues. The CDR3 reads CASSLWRGTRQGGTQETQYF. CDR3 bases: TGTGCCAGCAGTTTATGGCGGGGGACCCGACAAGGTGGAACCCAAGAGACCCAGTACTTC.

The gene calls are TRBV28 and TRBJ2-7; TRBD2 matches 8 bases. V gave up 2 bases and J gave up 2 bases; unmatched junction bases: 5. The CDR3 totals 15 residues. Germline lookup yields CDR1 MDHEN and CDR2 SYDVKM. CDR3 residues: CASSLGGRQAYEQYF. CDR3 in DNA: TGTGCCAGCAGTTTAGGCGGGAGGCAGGCCTACGAGCAGTACTTC.

To note about this clone: The same CDR3 can be traced to other DNA sequences in this sample. The chain carries TRBV28 and TRBJ2-1; no reliable D call. Germline assignment: CDR1 MDHEN and CDR2 SYDVKM. The CDR3 covers 14 residues. The ends were cut back, 2 bases at V and 0 bases at J, with 5 bases in the middle. In DNA, the CDR3 is TGTGCCAGCAGTTTAGTTAGCTCCTACAATGAGCAGTTCTTC. Its translation: CASSLVSSYNEQFF.

V and J are TRBV7-2 and TRBJ1-2; maybe TRBD1 (5 bases). CDR1 is SGHTA, CDR2 FQGNSA, per germline. V was shortened by 5 bases and J by 3 bases, with 16 bases between the two germline ends. This CDR3 contains 15 residues. For the CDR3, the DNA is TGTGCCAGCAGCGGCAGGGTCGGGGAGGACTATGGCTACACCTTC. Residues: CASSGRVGEDYGYTF.

This clone was seen only once. This sequence joins TRBV10-1 and TRBJ2-5; no definite D call. The CDR3 covers 12 residues. Trimming took off 3 bases at V and 5 bases at J, with 7 bases between the two ends. CDR1 WNHNN and CDR2 SYGVQD come from the germline V gene (reference sequence). CDR3 protein: CASSDFGETQYF. CDR3 nucleotide sequence: TGCGCCAGCAGTGATTTCGGGGAGACCCAGTACTTC.

V is TRBV27 and J is TRBJ1-2, with 7 positions matching TRBD1. V shed 4 bases and J 4 bases; nucleotides not matched to a gene: 6. CDR1 MNHEY and CDR2 SMNVEV come from the germline V gene (reference sequence). This CDR3 has 14 amino acids. CDR3 sequence: CASSSTGDLYGYTF. CDR3 coding DNA: TGTGCCAGCAGTTCTACAGGGGACCTCTATGGCTACACCTTC.

The gene calls are TRBV15 and TRBJ1-5; D unresolved. V was cut by 5 bases and J by 2 bases, with 16 bases left in between. This CDR3 contains 16 residues. Germline V lookup: CDR1 LNHNV, CDR2 YYDKDF (reference sequence). CDR3 in amino acids: CATSPQRAGGNQPQHF. The CDR3 DNA reads as TGTGCCACCAGCCCTCAAAGGGCAGGCGGCAATCAGCCCCAGCATTTT.

This clone appeared a single time. V and J are TRBV5-6 and TRBJ1-5; D remains ambiguous. The CDR3 loop spans 15 amino acids. Germline CDR1 reads SGHDT; CDR2 reads YYEEEE. The V end was cut by 1 base, the J end by 7 bases, with 15 bases between. The CDR3 sequence: CASSLFGVEEQPQHF. The CDR3 region has the DNA TGTGCCAGCAGCTTGTTTGGAGTCGAGGAACAGCCCCAGCATTTT.

CDR3 residues: CASSGTGGPETQYF. The CDR3 region has the DNA TGTGCCAGTAGTGGGACAGGGGGCCCAGAGACCCAGTACTTC. V is TRBV19 and J is TRBJ2-5, with 12 bases fitting TRBD1. CDR1 is LNHDA and CDR2 is SQIVND in the germline V gene (reference sequence). The CDR3 consists of 14 residues. V lost 5 bases, J lost 4 bases, and 2 bases stayed unmatched.